What follows describes a single TCR beta chain. The study co-extracted DNA and RNA from around 20-30 mg of unsorted bulk tissue. The entry originates in a study of tumor-infiltrating lymphocytes in primary liver carcinoma. Total RNA (about 500 ng) served as template for TCR beta cDNA synthesis primed by a constant-region primer. Libraries of TCR beta came from three nested multiplex PCR rounds with slightly modified ARM-PCR. Use of TRBV1-TRBV30 forward primers with a C-beta reverse primer characterized the first two PCR rounds, which lasted around 9 cycles each. TCRdb re-derived calls from the multiplex PCR reads in MiXCR, one entry per CDR3 protein. This sample has 20,000 to 25,000 distinct CDR3 sequences, with 60% to 80% found just once. The CDR3 runs to 16 residues. The ends were cut back, 11 bases at V and 6 bases at J, with 26 bases in the middle. Germline V gives CDR1 SGHAT, CDR2 FQNNGV.

The rearrangement joins TRBV11-2 to TRBJ2-1, with unresolved D. The origin of this receptor is a woman aged 25 to 39 with primary liver carcinoma and hepatitis B virus infection. The sequencing input was liver tumor tissue from sampling region 1. Subset indicated: tumor region T1, superior pole. CDR3 loop: CACSFGSRRVCNEQFF. DNA for the CDR3: TGTGCCTGCTCATTTGGAAGCAGGAGAGTGTGCAATGAGCAGTTCTTC.